This TCR beta chain was obtained from a study of blood T cell repertoires in COVID-19. Study overall: The United States, Italy and Spain provided the acute and convalescent COVID-19 samples.

The CDR3 sequence is 17 residues long. Germline CDR1 is KGHSH and CDR2 is LQKENI. V lost 3 bases to trimming and J lost 2 bases; unmatched junction nucleotides: 9. Living in under 30 US areas, the participants were between roughly 18 and 90 years of age. Participant-reported clinical history was the basis for cohort assignment. Per the authors' pipeline: Amplification of reference gene primers was used by the study to estimate nucleated cell counts. The repertoire was sequenced with immunoSEQ multiplex PCR; TCRdb's copy has only in-frame clones and lacks some. V, J and clone size were drawn from that table, and D and trimming were deduced from the DNA. The sample yields over 300,000 clones, 88% seen once.

The rearrangement links TRBV18 to TRBJ2-7, with 11 bases that match TRBD1. This TCR derives from a woman younger than 45 with acute COVID-19. The sequenced sample consisted of PBMCs or T cells enriched from blood (not recorded which). The CDR3 sequence is CASSPGPGQGAAYEQYF. The CDR3 nucleotides read TGTGCCAGCTCACCGGGTCCCGGACAGGGGGCGGCCTACGAGCAGTACTTC. Drawing the rest from reference TRBV18 and TRBJ2-7, the complete variable domain is NAGVMQNPRHLVRRRGQEARLRCSPMKGHSHVYWYRQLPEEGLKFMVYLQKENIIDESGMPKERFSAEFPKEGPSILRIQQVVRGDSAAYFCASSPGPGQGAAYEQYFGPGTRLTVT.